The clone carrying this TCR beta chain was detected a few times. TCRdb re-analysed the RT-PCR reads in MiXCR, keeping a single row per CDR3 protein. The table records just under 550,000 distinct CDR3 sequences, approximately 22% of them present only once. The data belong to a study of response to subunit inactivated influenza vaccine. The CDR3 length is 17 residues. This same sample was also taken into another study, of T cells expressing NK-cell markers. As that report states: It was by 5'RACE template switching with UMIs that TCR beta cDNA was made.

This TCR derives from a man between 50 and 59 years old who received an inactivated influenza vaccine. The chain is built from TRBV21-1 and TRBJ2-5; the table calls TRBD1, which could not be checked here. TRBV21-1 is a listed pseudogene. This specimen was CD4+ T cells sorted from PBMCs, taken about 11 days after vaccination. Here the CDR3 reads CASSKGELQGAQETQYF. In DNA form, the CDR3 reads TGTGCCAGCAGCAAAGGAGAACTTCAGGGGGCTCAGGAGACCCAGTACTTC.